These 21 T cell receptor beta chains were sequenced from one sample in a study of OX40 agonist ivuxolimab in advanced cancers. Clones were read by immunoSEQ multiplex PCR, and TCRdb kept only the in-frame ones, dropping some. The data show about 37,000 clones, approximately 80% seen once. The material sequenced was CD4+ or CD8+ T cells sorted from blood, taken in a trial of the OX40 agonist ivuxolimab. The receptors derive from an adult with an advanced solid tumor such as melanoma, head and neck, liver or kidney cancer.

CDR3 region: CASSPGGGSTYEQYF. The CDR3 DNA is TGTGCCAGCAGCCCTGGCGGGGGCTCAACCTACGAGCAGTACTTC. This chain connects TRBV5-5 to TRBJ2-7; D possibly corresponds to TRBD2 (7 bases). V lost 4 bases, J lost 2 bases, and 16 bases lay in between. The length of the CDR3 is 15 residues. The germline V gene encodes CDR1 SGHKS and CDR2 YYEKEE (reference sequence). Full variable domain (rest looked up from reference TRBV5-5 and TRBJ2-7): DAGVTQSPTHLIKTRGQQVTLRCSPISGHKSVSWYQQVLGQGPQFIFQYYEKEERGRGNFPDRFSARQFPNYSSELNVNALLLGDSALYLCASSPGGGSTYEQYFGPGTRLTVT.

In nucleotides, the CDR3 is TGTGCCAGAAGCCAACAGGGACGGAGCCAAGAGACCCAGTACTTC. This sequence encodes CARSQQGRSQETQYF. The chain joins TRBV5-3 to TRBJ2-5, with D maybe TRBD1 (6 bases). TRBV5-3 is sorted into the ORF group, with uncertain function. V was cut by 4 bases and J by 1 base, with 14 bases left in between. This CDR3 is 15 amino acids long.

The CDR3 nucleotides read TGTGCCAGCAGTAAAGACAGGGGCCAACTCTACGAGCAGTACTTC. It yields the protein CASSKDRGQLYEQYF. The chain links TRBV6-1 to TRBJ2-7, with 8 bases lining up with TRBD1. The V segment lost 5 bases and the J segment 3 bases; nucleotides outside the gene matches: 9. CDR3 size: 15 residues. Germline V gene lookup returns CDR1 MNHNS and CDR2 SASEGT.

This clone was seen a single time. This chain uses TRBV28 with TRBJ2-1; TRBD1 matches at 8 bases. The CDR3 length is 12 residues. The germline V gene has CDR1 MDHEN and CDR2 SYDVKM. V lost 7 bases to trimming and J lost 9 bases; unmatched junction nucleotides: 5. In DNA, the CDR3 is TGTGCCAGCAACCTGGACAGGGTTGAGCAGTTCTTC. Protein product: CASNLDRVEQFF.

This sequence joins TRBV6-5 and TRBJ2-2; no definite D call. Germline lookup yields CDR1 MNHEY and CDR2 SVGAGI. The CDR3 contains 12 residues. V shed 3 bases and J shed 5 bases, with 4 bases lying between them. The CDR3 DNA is TGTGCCAGCAGTTATCAAACCGGGGAGCTGTTTTTT. It codes for CASSYQTGELFF.

CDR3 sequence: CASSLGGTGSYEQYF. The CDR3 DNA sequence: TGTGCCAGCAGCCTGGGGGGGACTGGCTCCTACGAGCAGTACTTC. The chain combines TRBV5-4 with TRBJ2-7, with 7 bases lining up with TRBD2. There are 15 residues in the CDR3. Trimming cost V 4 bases and J 0 bases; bases outside gene matches: 7. Germline V lookup: CDR1 SGHNT, CDR2 YYREEE (reference sequence).

The gene calls are TRBV4-3 and TRBJ2-7, with D perhaps TRBD1 or TRBD2 (5 bases each). Germline loops: CDR1 LGHNA, CDR2 YSLEER. The germline V and J ends were trimmed by 3 bases and 2 bases, with 14 bases remaining between them. The CDR3 runs 15 residues. As DNA, the CDR3 is TGCGCCAGCAGCCAGGGAAGGGGACCCACCTACGAGCAGTACTTC. Translated: CASSQGRGPTYEQYF.

V usage is TRBV14 and J usage is TRBJ2-4; 13 bases map to TRBD2. The CDR3 is 19 residues long. The germline V gene encodes CDR1 SGHDN and CDR2 FVKESK. The trim removed 4 bases at V and 1 base at J, leaving 10 bases unmatched. CDR3 bases: TGTGCCAGCAGCCGCTTCGGGACTAGCGGGAAGCTGGCCAAAAACATTCAGTACTTC. Protein sequence: CASSRFGTSGKLAKNIQYF.

The rearrangement links TRBV19 to TRBJ2-5; D gene unclear. Per the germline V gene, CDR1 is LNHDA and CDR2 is SQIVND (reference sequence). CDR3 length equals 15 residues. V dropped 7 bases and J dropped 5 bases, with 20 bases sitting between them. The CDR3 coding sequence is TGTGCCAGTAAGAATCCGCAGCCCGGTTTGGAGACCCAGTACTTC. It codes for CASKNPQPGLETQYF.

The CDR3 sequence: CASSLVLPGRHSYEQYF. CDR3 coding DNA: TGTGCCAGCAGCTTAGTTCTTCCGGGCCGACACTCCTACGAGCAGTACTTC. J is TRBJ2-7 and V is TRBV7-6; D is ambiguous. The germline V gene encodes CDR1 SGHVS and CDR2 FNYEAQ. Trimming took off 1 base at V and 0 bases at J, with 16 bases between the two ends. This CDR3 region has 17 residues.

The genes are TRBV7-8 and TRBJ2-4; D is uncertain. CDR1 is SGHVS, CDR2 FQNEAQ, per germline. This CDR3 is 12 amino acids long. Trimming took off 2 bases at V and 8 bases at J, with 7 bases between the two ends. Written as DNA, the CDR3 is TGTGCCAGCAGCTTAACGGCGGACATTCAGTACTTC. This sequence encodes CASSLTADIQYF.

This clone was seen only a few times. V is TRBV7-3 and J is TRBJ2-1; no clear D. V lost 0 bases and J lost 0, with 12 bases in between. This CDR3 contains 17 residues. CDR1 and CDR2 from the germline V gene are SGHTA and FQGTGA. The CDR3 reads CASSLTSGASSYNEQFF. The CDR3 region has the DNA TGTGCCAGCAGCTTAACTTCTGGAGCGAGCTCCTACAATGAGCAGTTCTTC.

Only a few counts were recorded for this clone. Other nucleotide sequences from this sample produce the same CDR3. The chain carries TRBV6-6 and TRBJ2-5, with 8 bases fitting TRBD2. The CDR3 has 14 residues. From germline, CDR1 is MNHNY and CDR2 SVGAGI (reference sequence). The V gene end was trimmed by 2 bases and the J gene end by 5 bases; junction bases not matched to a gene: 4. The DNA for the CDR3 is TGTGCCAGCAGTTACCCCGGCGGGGGGGAGACCCAGTACTTC. The encoded protein is CASSYPGGGETQYF.

The chain combines TRBV11-2 with TRBJ2-1; D may be TRBD2 (6 bases). The length of the CDR3 is 13 residues. V was clipped by 4 bases and J by 6 bases, with 10 bases between them. The V gene's germline CDR1 is SGHAT and CDR2 FQNNGV. The CDR3 is CASSYAGGNEQFF. The DNA of the CDR3 is TGTGCCAGCAGCTACGCCGGGGGCAATGAGCAGTTCTTC.

The J gene is TRBJ1-2, the V gene TRBV4-3, with a weak D call TRBD1 (5 bases). The CDR3 contains 15 residues. Germline CDR1 LGHNA, CDR2 YSLEER. Trimming cost V 0 bases and J 6 bases, with 14 bases left between them. DNA for the CDR3: TGCGCCAGCAGCCAAGATTACAGGCCCTCGGATGGCTACACCTTC. Its translation: CASSQDYRPSDGYTF.

The CDR3 sequence is CASSFGLANNEQFF. The CDR3 nucleotides read TGTGCCAGCAGTTTCGGGCTAGCCAACAATGAGCAGTTCTTC. The chain uses TRBV27 and TRBJ2-1; a possible D gene is TRBD2 (5 bases). V dropped 3 bases and J dropped 5 bases, with 11 bases sitting between them. The CDR3 is made up of 14 amino acids. Germline V CDR1 and CDR2: MNHEY, SMNVEV (reference sequence).

The CDR3 spells CASSIDRGYTEAFF. In nucleotides, the CDR3 is TGTGCCAGTAGTATTGACAGGGGTTACACTGAAGCTTTCTTT. The V call is TRBV19, the J call TRBJ1-1, with 8 positions matching TRBD1. Looked up from germline, CDR1 is LNHDA and CDR2 is SQIVND (reference sequence). The CDR3 has 14 amino acids. With 3 bases clipped from V and 3 bases from J, the junction kept 3 bases outside the gene matches.

V is TRBV7-6 and J is TRBJ1-1, with D perhaps TRBD1 (5 bases). CDR3 length: 13 amino acids. Trimming left V 5 bases short and J 5 bases short, with 12 bases between. CDR1 and CDR2 from the germline V gene are SGHVS and FNYEAQ. Here the CDR3 reads CASSRNGATEAFF. In DNA, the CDR3 is TGTGCCAGCAGCCGCAACGGGGCTACTGAAGCTTTCTTT.

The chain combines TRBV7-2 with TRBJ2-7; D may be TRBD1 or TRBD2 (7 bases each). CDR3 size: 13 residues. Germline CDR1 and CDR2: SGHTA and FQGNSA. Trimming shortened V by 4 bases and J by 6 bases, and 13 bases separated the two germline ends. CDR3 in DNA: TGTGCCAGCAGCTCCCAGGGGGAGGGCGAGCAGTACTTC. Residues: CASSSQGEGEQYF.

The chain recombines TRBV6-6 with TRBJ2-3, with D perhaps TRBD2 (5 bases). The germline gives CDR1 MNHNY, CDR2 SVGAGI (reference sequence). Trimming removed 1 base at V and 1 base at J, with 12 bases between. The CDR3 spans 16 residues. In DNA form, the CDR3 reads TGTGCCAGCAGTTACTATCGGGGATTCGGCACAGATACGCAGTATTTT. Translation gives CASSYYRGFGTDTQYF.

This chain links TRBV28 with TRBJ2-7; 7 bases fit TRBD1. Trimming cost V 3 bases and J 4 bases; bases outside gene matches: 0. Germline V gene lookup returns CDR1 MDHEN and CDR2 SYDVKM. The CDR3 has 12 residues. The CDR3 loop is CASSLGQYEQYF. CDR3 coding DNA: TGTGCCAGCAGTTTGGGACAGTACGAGCAGTACTTC.